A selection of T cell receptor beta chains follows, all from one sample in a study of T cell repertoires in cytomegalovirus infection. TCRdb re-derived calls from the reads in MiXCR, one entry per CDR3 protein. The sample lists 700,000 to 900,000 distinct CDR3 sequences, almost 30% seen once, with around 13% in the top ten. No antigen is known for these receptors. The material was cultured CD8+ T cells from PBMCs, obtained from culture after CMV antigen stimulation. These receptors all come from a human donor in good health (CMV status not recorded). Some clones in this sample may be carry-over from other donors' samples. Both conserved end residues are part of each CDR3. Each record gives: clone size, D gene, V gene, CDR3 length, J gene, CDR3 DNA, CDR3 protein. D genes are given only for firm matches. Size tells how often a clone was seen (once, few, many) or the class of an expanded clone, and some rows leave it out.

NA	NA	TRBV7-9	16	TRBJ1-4	TGTGCCAGCAGTTCTCTCGTCCCGGGGGCTGGTGAAAAACTGTTTTTT	CASSSLVPGAGEKLFF
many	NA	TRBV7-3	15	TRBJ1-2	TGTGCCAGCAGCTTAATTGCAGGGGATTACTATGGCTACACCTTC	CASSLIAGDYYGYTF
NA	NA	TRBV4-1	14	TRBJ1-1	TGCGCCAGCAGACTAGGGGTTGTTGGGACTGAAGCTTTCTTT	CASRLGVVGTEAFF
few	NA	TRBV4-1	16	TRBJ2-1	TGCGCCAGCAGCCTTTTAGGTGAGAGCTCCTACAATGAGCAGTTCTTC	CASSLLGESSYNEQFF
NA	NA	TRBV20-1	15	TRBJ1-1	TGCAGTGCTAGCACAGCTCCCCCTTGGAACACTGAAGCTTTCTTT	CSASTAPPWNTEAFF
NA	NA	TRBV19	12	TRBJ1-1	TGTGCCAGTAGTATTCGGCAAGGAAAAGCTTTCTTT	CASSIRQGKAFF
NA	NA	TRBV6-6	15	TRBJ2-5	TGTGCCAGCAGTTACTCAGCCAGGGCGCAAGAGACCCAGTACTTC	CASSYSARAQETQYF
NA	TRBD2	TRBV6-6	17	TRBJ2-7	TGTGCCAGCAGTTACTCCGAAGCGGAGCGGGGGCTCTACGAGCAGTACTTC	CASSYSEAERGLYEQYF
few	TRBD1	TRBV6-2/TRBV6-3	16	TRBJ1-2	TGTGCCAGCAGAATCTCCTGGGACAGAGGGGACTATGGCTACACCTTC	CASRISWDRGDYGYTF
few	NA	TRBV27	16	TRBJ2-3	TGTGCCAGCACTTCGTGGGTAGGGAGAAAGGCAGATACGCAGTATTTT	CASTSWVGRKADTQYF
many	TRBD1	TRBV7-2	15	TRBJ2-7	TGTGCCAGCAGCCGCCCCGGGACAGGGATCTACGAGCAGTACTTC	CASSRPGTGIYEQYF
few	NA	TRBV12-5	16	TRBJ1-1	TGTGCTAGTGGTTTGGGGGCAGGCGGGTGGAAAACTGAAGCTTTCTTT	CASGLGAGGWKTEAFF
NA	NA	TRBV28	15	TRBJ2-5	TGTGCCAGCAGTTACGACAGCGACCTCCAAGAGACCCAGTACTTC	CASSYDSDLQETQYF
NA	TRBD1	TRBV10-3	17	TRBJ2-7	TGTGCCATCCGCGTTATTGCGTCCGGGACAGAGTCCTACGAGCAGTACTTC	CAIRVIASGTESYEQYF
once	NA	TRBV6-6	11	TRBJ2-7	TGTGCCAGCAGCCACCGGGACGAGCAGTACTTC	CASSHRDEQYF
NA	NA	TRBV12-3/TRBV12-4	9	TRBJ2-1	TGTGCCAGCGCACCTCCTACGGTCTTC	CASAPPTVF
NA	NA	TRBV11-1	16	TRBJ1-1	TGTGCCAGCAGCTTAGAGGTGGGGGCCCCATGGACTGAAGCTTTCTTT	CASSLEVGAPWTEAFF
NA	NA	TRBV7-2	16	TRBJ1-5	TGTGCCAGCAGCCTGGCGGGCCGTTATAGCAATCAGCCCCAGCATTTT	CASSLAGRYSNQPQHF
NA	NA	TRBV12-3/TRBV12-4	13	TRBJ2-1	TGTGCCAGCAGTAGTACAGGGTCGGGTGAGCAGTTCTTC	CASSSTGSGEQFF
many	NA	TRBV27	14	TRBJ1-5	TGTGCCAGCAGTCCAGGTTATAGCAATCAGCCCCAGCATTTT	CASSPGYSNQPQHF
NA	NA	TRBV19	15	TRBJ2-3	TGTGCCAGTAGTATATCCGGGGGGCCGGGAGATACGCAGTATTTT	CASSISGGPGDTQYF
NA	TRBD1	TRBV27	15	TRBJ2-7	TGTGCCAGCACTGAGAGGGACAGACCCTACAATGAGCAGTACTTC	CASTERDRPYNEQYF
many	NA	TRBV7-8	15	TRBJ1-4	TGTGCCAGCAGCGGCTCCGGGACCCTGGATGAAAAACTGTTTTTT	CASSGSGTLDEKLFF
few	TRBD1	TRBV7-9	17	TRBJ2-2	TGTGCCAGCAGCCCCCCTAGGGACAGGCCGAACACCGGGGAGCTGTTTTTT	CASSPPRDRPNTGELFF
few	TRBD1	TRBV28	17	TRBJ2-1	TGTGCCAGCAGATCCCTTCCCGGGACAGGTGAGAACAATGAGCAGTTCTTC	CASRSLPGTGENNEQFF
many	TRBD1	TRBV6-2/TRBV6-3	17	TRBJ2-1	TGTGCCAGCAGTTACCCTCGGACAGGGGAGGTTTACAATGAGCAGTTCTTC	CASSYPRTGEVYNEQFF